The 27 T cell receptor beta chains presented below share a single source sample, sequenced in a study of technical replicates of blood from a handful of donors (dated by TCRdb to the late 2010s). The library was prepared using the immunoSEQ multiplex PCR assay. TCRdb holds this immuneACCESS table with in-frame rearrangements only. Some clones are missing; in checked studies, unresolved V genes explain under half, and the rest has no known cause. This sample holds roughly 71,000 clones; around 95% were observed only once. 0.2% to 0.3% of the sample comes from the top ten. Sequencing used T cells isolated from PBMCs. The receptor source for this set is a human donor in good health.

The rearrangement links TRBV19 to TRBJ2-7; a weak D match, TRBD1 (5 bases). The CDR3 sequence is 13 residues long. The germline CDR1 and CDR2 sequences are LNHDA and SQIVND (reference sequence). Trimming cost V 4 bases and J 4 bases, with 11 bases left between them. The chain's CDR3 is CASSTQGNYEQYF. The CDR3 DNA reads as TGTGCCAGTAGTACGCAGGGAAATTACGAGCAGTACTTC.

The V and J genes are TRBV13 and TRBJ1-2; 10 bases align to TRBD1. The trim removed 4 bases at V and 7 bases at J, leaving 6 bases unmatched. CDR3 length: 14 amino acids. The germline CDR1 and CDR2 sequences are PRHDT and FYEKMQ (reference sequence). The CDR3 here is CASSSDRGLGGYTF. The CDR3 DNA is TGTGCCAGCAGCTCCGACAGGGGGCTCGGTGGCTACACCTTC.

The V and J genes are TRBV14 and TRBJ1-4; 8 nucleotides line up with TRBD1. The V segment lost 0 bases and the J segment 6 bases; nucleotides outside the gene matches: 6. Germline V gives CDR1 SGHDN, CDR2 FVKESK. The CDR3 has 16 residues. CDR3 loop: CASSQDRAGGDEKLFF. CDR3 DNA: TGTGCCAGCAGCCAAGATCGAGCAGGGGGCGATGAAAAACTGTTTTTT. Together with reference TRBV14 and TRBJ1-4, the CDR3 gives the full variable domain: EAGVTQFPSHSVIEKGQTVTLRCDPISGHDNLYWYRRVMGKEIKFLLHFVKESKQDESGMPNNRFLAERTGGTYSTLKVQPAELEDSGVYFCASSQDRAGGDEKLFFGSGTQLSVL.

V gene TRBV4-1 combines with J gene TRBJ1-1; D is unclear. Deletions cut 5 bases from V and 1 base from J, with 5 bases between. The CDR3 consists of 12 residues. Per the germline V gene, CDR1 is MGHRA and CDR2 is YSYEKL. The CDR3 DNA sequence: TGCGCCAGCAGCGGTAGGAACACTGAAGCTTTCTTT. Residues: CASSGRNTEAFF.

This clone was seen more than once but under ten times. CDR3 DNA sequence: TGTGCCAGTAGTATAGACTCCCAGGGGACTGAAGCTTTCTTT. It translates to CASSIDSQGTEAFF. This chain links TRBV19 with TRBJ1-1; TRBD1 might be the D (6 bases). The germline V and J ends were trimmed by 0 bases and 5 bases, with 10 bases remaining between them. The CDR3 extends over 14 amino acids. Germline lookup yields CDR1 LNHDA and CDR2 SQIVND (reference sequence).

In DNA form, the CDR3 reads TGTGCCAGCAGTACAACAGGGGGCTACCAGCCCCAGCATTTT. This encodes CASSTTGGYQPQHF. This rearrangement joins TRBV6-5 to TRBJ1-5, with 9 positions matching TRBD1. Germline V gives CDR1 MNHEY, CDR2 SVGAGI. The CDR3 is made up of 14 amino acids. With V trimmed by 5 bases and J by 7 bases, 6 bases remained unmatched.

The rearrangement uses TRBV7-9 and TRBJ1-3; a weak D match, TRBD1 (5 bases). Per the germline V gene, CDR1 is SEHNR and CDR2 is FQNEAQ (reference sequence). The V end lost 8 bases, the J end lost 0 bases, and 23 bases lay between the germline ends. The CDR3 loop spans 18 amino acids. The CDR3 DNA reads TGTGCCAGCGGCATCCCGTGGGCAGACAGAAGCTCTGGAAACACCATATATTTT. Its protein product is CASGIPWADRSSGNTIYF.

V is TRBV13 and J is TRBJ1-2; 9 bases fit TRBD1. The CDR3 contains 14 residues. J was trimmed by 2 bases and V by 3 bases; bases with no gene match: 1. Germline V CDR1 and CDR2: PRHDT, FYEKMQ (reference sequence). CDR3 amino acids: CASSLDRGNYGYTF. The CDR3, as DNA: TGTGCCAGCAGCTTGGACAGGGGAAACTATGGCTACACCTTC. The variable domain in full, with the rest retrieved from reference TRBV13 and TRBJ1-2, is AAGVIQSPRHLIKEKRETATLKCYPIPRHDTVYWYQQGPGQDPQFLISFYEKMQSDKGSIPDRFSAQQFSDYHSELNMSSLELGDSALYFCASSLDRGNYGYTFGSGTRLTVV.

This rearrangement joins TRBV10-3 to TRBJ2-1, with D perhaps TRBD1 (5 bases). Germline CDR1 ENHRY, CDR2 SYGVKD. The V and J ends lost 10 bases and 8 bases respectively, with 21 bases between them. CDR3 length: 14 amino acids. CDR3 amino acids: CATAHTTDVDEQFF. DNA of the CDR3: TGTGCCACCGCCCATACGACAGACGTCGATGAGCAGTTCTTC.

This chain joins TRBV5-1 and TRBJ1-1; possibly TRBD1 for D (5 bases). CDR3 length: 14 residues. The germline V gene encodes CDR1 SGHRS and CDR2 YFSETQ. V was clipped by 2 bases and J by 2 bases, with 10 bases between them. The CDR3 region has the DNA TGCGCCAGCAGCTTTCCCCAGGGAAACACTGAAGCTTTCTTT. As protein: CASSFPQGNTEAFF.

The chain recombines TRBV4-1 with TRBJ1-4; no clear D gene. The CDR3 is 15 residues long. From germline, CDR1 is MGHRA and CDR2 YSYEKL. The V gene lost 5 bases and the J gene lost 0 bases, with 10 bases spanning the gap. The CDR3 spells CASSVPGATNEKLFF. Here the CDR3 DNA reads TGCGCCAGCAGCGTGCCGGGAGCAACTAATGAAAAACTGTTTTTT.

This clone is a singleton in its sample. The chain links TRBV7-9 to TRBJ1-1; D might be TRBD1 (5 bases). V was cut by 5 bases and J by 2 bases, with 9 bases left in between. The length of the CDR3 is 13 residues. Germline lookup yields CDR1 SEHNR and CDR2 FQNEAQ (reference sequence). CDR3 nucleotides: TGTGCCAGCAGCCACGGGGGTAACACTGAAGCTTTCTTT. Amino acid sequence: CASSHGGNTEAFF.

V gene TRBV10-1 combines with J gene TRBJ1-4; D is uncertain. CDR1 WNHNN and CDR2 SYGVQD come from the germline V gene (reference sequence). The CDR3 runs 13 residues. Deletions cut 8 bases from V and 2 bases from J, with 9 bases between. CDR3 loop: CASSGGTNEKLFF. CDR3 coding DNA: TGCGCCAGCTCCGGAGGCACTAATGAAAAACTGTTTTTT.

This clone was seen once. This chain links TRBV10-1 with TRBJ2-3; D unclear. The CDR3 covers 12 residues. V dropped 2 bases and J dropped 8 bases, with 8 bases sitting between them. Germline assignment: CDR1 WNHNN and CDR2 SYGVQD (reference sequence). This CDR3 reads CASSEAKFTQYF. Here the CDR3 DNA reads TGCGCCAGCAGTGAGGCGAAATTTACGCAGTATTTT.

The CDR3 coding sequence is TGTGCCTGGAGTGTTGGGGGGACGGGGGAGCTGTTTTTT. It is translated as CAWSVGGTGELFF. The genes are TRBV30 and TRBJ2-2, with a tentative D call TRBD2 (6 bases). This CDR3 region has 13 residues. Trimming took 0 bases from V and 8 from J, leaving 10 bases between them. CDR1 GTSNPN and CDR2 SVGIG come from the germline V gene (reference sequence).

This chain uses TRBV5-1 with TRBJ1-5; weak D call: TRBD1 (6 bases). CDR3 length: 14 amino acids. Trimming removed 4 bases at V and 3 bases at J, with 11 bases between. Germline V gives CDR1 SGHRS, CDR2 YFSETQ. For the CDR3, the DNA is TGCGCCAGCAGCCCGGACAGATCCAATCAGCCCCAGCATTTT. Protein sequence: CASSPDRSNQPQHF.

This chain links TRBV27 with TRBJ2-1, with 8 bases fitting TRBD2. The CDR3 runs to 15 residues. The V gene's germline CDR1 is MNHEY and CDR2 SMNVEV (reference sequence). Germline trimming cut 8 bases from V and 2 bases from J; bases unmatched to any gene: 8. The CDR3 loop reads CASSLRGGAYNEQFF. CDR3 coding DNA: TGTGCCAGCTCCCTTCGGGGGGGGGCCTACAATGAGCAGTTCTTC.

The gene calls are TRBV13 and TRBJ2-7; perhaps TRBD1 as D (5 bases). V gave up 3 bases and J gave up 3 bases, with 15 bases separating them. Germline V lookup: CDR1 PRHDT, CDR2 FYEKMQ (reference sequence). CDR3 length: 15 residues. This CDR3 is CASSFQGGILYEQYF. The CDR3 bases are TGTGCCAGCAGCTTCCAGGGCGGAATACTCTACGAGCAGTACTTC.

This chain uses TRBV18 with TRBJ1-6; no definite D call. This CDR3 spans 14 amino acids. V lost 3 bases, J lost 10 bases, and 13 bases lay in between. Germline V gene sequence: CDR1 KGHSH, CDR2 LQKENI. The CDR3 region has the DNA TGTGCCAGCTCACCTTGGGGAGAGGAATCACCCCTCCACTTT. Translated, it gives CASSPWGEESPLHF.

V and J are TRBV7-9 and TRBJ2-1; 9 nucleotides agree with TRBD2. The CDR3 totals 18 residues. V lost 3 bases, J lost 6 bases, and 15 bases stayed unmatched. Germline loops: CDR1 SEHNR, CDR2 FQNEAQ (reference sequence). CDR3 bases: TGTGCCAGCAGCTTTCGGGGAAAGGCGGGAGGGCCCATCAATGAGCAGTTCTTC. Amino acids: CASSFRGKAGGPINEQFF. Full variable domain (outside the CDR3, taken from reference TRBV7-9 and TRBJ2-1): DTGVSQNPRHKITKRGQNVTFRCDPISEHNRLYWYRQTLGQGPEFLTYFQNEAQLEKSRLLSDRFSAERPKGSFSTLEIQRTEQGDSAMYLCASSFRGKAGGPINEQFFGPGTRLTVL.

The CDR3 DNA is TGTGCCACCAGAACTGCAACTAATGAAAAACTGTTTTTT. Its protein is CATRTATNEKLFF. The V and J genes are TRBV13 and TRBJ1-4; D is ambiguous. Germline-derived CDR1 and CDR2 are PRHDT and FYEKMQ (reference sequence). The CDR3 contains 13 residues. Deletions cut 10 bases from V and 0 bases from J, with 9 bases between.

This clone was observed a single time. The chain employs TRBV5-1 and TRBJ1-1; a possible D gene is TRBD1 (6 bases). Germline loops: CDR1 SGHRS, CDR2 YFSETQ. The CDR3 has 14 residues. V shed 1 base and J shed 3 bases, with 10 bases lying between them. CDR3: CASSLWPGDTEAFF. In DNA form, the CDR3 reads TGCGCCAGCAGCTTGTGGCCAGGGGACACTGAAGCTTTCTTT.

The rearrangement joins TRBV6-1 to TRBJ2-1; the D gene is possibly TRBD2 (6 bases). The V end lost 6 bases, the J end lost 3 bases, and 15 bases lay between the germline ends. CDR1 and CDR2 (germline): MNHNS, SASEGT. CDR3 length: 15 amino acids. CDR3 region: CASSVMTEGYNEQFF. The CDR3 region has the DNA TGTGCCAGCAGCGTAATGACGGAGGGCTACAATGAGCAGTTCTTC.

The rearrangement joins TRBV27 to TRBJ1-1, with a weak D call TRBD1 (6 bases). The CDR3 is made up of 15 amino acids. Germline V CDR1 and CDR2: MNHEY, SMNVEV (reference sequence). V was cut by 5 bases and J by 4 bases, with 17 bases left in between. The CDR3 reads CASSPEVGGGTEAFF. As DNA, the CDR3 is TGTGCCAGCAGTCCAGAGGTTGGGGGCGGCACTGAAGCTTTCTTT.

This clone was detected only once. The V gene is TRBV11-3, the J gene TRBJ1-1; no reliable D call. Germline CDR1 and CDR2: SGHNT and YENEEA. The CDR3 sequence is 13 residues long. Trimming shortened V by 0 bases and J by 0 bases, and 2 bases separated the two germline ends. CDR3 DNA sequence: TGTGCCAGCAGCTTAGATATGAACACTGAAGCTTTCTTT. It translates to CASSLDMNTEAFF.

This rearrangement joins TRBV7-9 to TRBJ2-6; D ambiguous. Germline-derived CDR1 and CDR2 are SEHNR and FQNEAQ (reference sequence). Trimming took off 5 bases at V and 1 base at J, with 12 bases between the two ends. The CDR3 covers 16 residues. The CDR3 spells CASSPTLRSGANVLTF. CDR3 in DNA: TGTGCCAGCAGCCCGACACTCCGGTCTGGGGCCAACGTCCTGACTTTC.

The gene calls are TRBV28 and TRBJ2-1, with 9 nucleotides matching TRBD2. Losses at the gene ends were 3 bases for V and 4 bases for J; bases not matched to a gene: 10. Per the germline V gene, CDR1 is MDHEN and CDR2 is SYDVKM. The CDR3 length is 17 residues. The CDR3 sequence: CASSFDPLAGSYNEQFF. In DNA form, the CDR3 reads TGTGCCAGCAGTTTTGACCCGCTAGCGGGGTCATACAATGAGCAGTTCTTC.